A single sample gave rise to the 27 T cell receptor beta chains below, sequenced in a study of T cells after yellow fever vaccination. TCRdb reprocessed the 5' RACE reads via MiXCR and lists one record per CDR3 protein. Seen here are around 300,000 distinct CDR3 sequences, roughly 4% observed once, and the top ten hold around 23%. Sequenced here: PBMCs, sampled 5 days after the yellow fever booster vaccination. All receptors come from a man in his late teens or twenties who received the YFV17D yellow fever vaccine.

This clonotype was counted a few times. This chain joins TRBV24-1 and TRBJ1-2, with 7 bases matching TRBD1. Germline CDR1 KGHDR, CDR2 SFDVKD. This CDR3 contains 15 residues. V lost 2 bases, J lost 4 bases, and 6 bases stayed unmatched. The CDR3 is CATSDSGQSPYGYTF. In nucleotides, the CDR3 is TGTGCCACCAGTGATTCGGGACAGAGCCCCTATGGCTACACCTTC.

This chain uses TRBV29-1 with TRBJ1-2, with a possible D match to TRBD1 (6 bases). In germline, CDR1 is SQVTM, CDR2 ANQGSEA. The CDR3 totals 11 residues. V lost 5 bases to trimming and J lost 8 bases, with 12 bases between them. Here the CDR3 reads CSVPRGQGYTF. The CDR3 region has the DNA TGCAGCGTTCCCCGGGGGCAAGGCTACACCTTC.

This clonotype showed up just a few times. This chain uses TRBV2 with TRBJ2-1; TRBD1 agrees at 8 bases. This CDR3 contains 13 residues. Germline values: CDR1 SNHLY, CDR2 FYNNEI. With V trimmed by 7 bases and J by 6 bases, 5 bases remained unmatched. In nucleotides, the CDR3 is TGTGCCAGCAAGTGGACAGGGCTCAATGAGCAGTTCTTC. Residues: CASKWTGLNEQFF.

The chain joins TRBV7-9 to TRBJ2-5, with D perhaps matching TRBD2 (6 bases). Germline CDR1 reads SEHNR; CDR2 reads FQNEAQ (reference sequence). Trimming pared 5 bases from V and 7 bases from J, leaving 17 bases between. The CDR3 is 14 amino acids. The CDR3 here is CASSASGLLRTQYF. CDR3 coding DNA: TGTGCCAGCAGCGCCTCGGGACTCCTGCGGACCCAGTACTTC.

This clonotype was detected ten times or more. The chain uses TRBV29-1 and TRBJ2-6, with D possibly being TRBD1 (5 bases). CDR3 length: 14 residues. Germline V gene lookup returns CDR1 SQVTM and CDR2 ANQGSEA. The V and J ends lost 6 bases and 4 bases respectively, with 13 bases between them. The chain's CDR3 is CSVHEGAGANVLTF. CDR3 sequence (DNA): TGCAGCGTCCACGAAGGGGCCGGGGCCAACGTCCTGACTTTC.

This clonotype was seen a few times. The chain recombines TRBV5-1 with TRBJ2-3; TRBD1 matches 10 bases. Germline CDR1 SGHRS, CDR2 YFSETQ. The V segment lost 5 bases and the J segment 2 bases; nucleotides outside the gene matches: 11. The length of the CDR3 is 17 residues. The CDR3 region is CASSFTAGTGVTDTQYF. As DNA, the CDR3 is TGCGCCAGCAGTTTTACGGCCGGGACAGGGGTCACAGATACGCAGTATTTT.

This clonotype occurred many times. V usage is TRBV5-6 and J usage is TRBJ2-6; perhaps TRBD1 as D (5 bases). V dropped 1 base and J dropped 3 bases, with 17 bases sitting between them. Germline-derived CDR1 and CDR2 are SGHDT and YYEEEE. The CDR3 has 18 amino acids. The CDR3 nucleotides read TGTGCCAGCAGCTTGCTAGGCAGGGTGGGAATTGGGGCCAACGTCCTGACTTTC. This gives the protein CASSLLGRVGIGANVLTF. Combining the CDR3 with reference TRBV5-6 and TRBJ2-6 gives the whole variable domain DAGVTQSPTHLIKTRGQQVTLRCSPKSGHDTVSWYQQALGQGPQFIFQYYEEEERQRGNFPDRFSGHQFPNYSSELNVNALLLGDSALYLCASSLLGRVGIGANVLTFGAGSRLTVL.

This clonotype was counted many times. The genes are TRBV28 and TRBJ1-3; D remains unclear. The CDR3 is made up of 13 amino acids. With 9 bases removed from V and 1 base from J, the gap between germline ends came to 10 bases. The V gene's germline CDR1 is MDHEN and CDR2 SYDVKM. The CDR3 region has the DNA TGTGCCAGTTCGGACGTATCTGGAAACACCATATATTTT. It specifies CASSDVSGNTIYF.

This clonotype has only a few counts. The chain is built from TRBV11-3 and TRBJ2-3; D call uncertain. Between the trimmed V and J ends, which lost 0 bases and 0 bases, there was a span of 7 bases. The length of the CDR3 is 15 residues. Germline loops: CDR1 SGHNT, CDR2 YENEEA. CDR3 sequence: CASSLETMSTDTQYF. The DNA of the CDR3 is TGTGCCAGCAGCTTAGAGACGATGAGCACAGATACGCAGTATTTT.

This chain uses TRBV28 with TRBJ1-2; unclear D gene. V was shortened by 5 bases and J by 4 bases, with 8 bases between the two germline ends. The V gene's germline CDR1 is MDHEN and CDR2 SYDVKM. The CDR3 has 12 residues. The CDR3 DNA follows: TGTGCCAGCAGTAGCACAGCCTATGGCTACACCTTC. It yields the protein CASSSTAYGYTF.

The table lists this clonotype with a few counts. The V call is TRBV28, the J call TRBJ2-3; 8 bases match TRBD2. The V and J ends lost 6 bases and 6 bases, in that order; junction bases with no gene match: 8. Germline V gene data show CDR1 as MDHEN and CDR2 as SYDVKM. The CDR3 spans 14 residues. The CDR3 DNA is TGTGCCAGCAGGCCTCCGGGACTAGGGGATACGCAGTATTTT. It codes for CASRPPGLGDTQYF.

This clonotype was seen many times. The V and J genes are TRBV2 and TRBJ2-2, with a weak D call TRBD2 (5 bases). Germline CDR1 reads SNHLY; CDR2 reads FYNNEI. The CDR3 sequence is 14 residues long. Trimming cost V 2 bases and J 5 bases, with 9 bases left between them. DNA of the CDR3: TGTGCCAGCAGTGAACACCGGGGTACCGGGGAGCTGTTTTTT. This gives the protein CASSEHRGTGELFF.

In its sample, this clonotype was seen a few times. The chain carries TRBV28 and TRBJ2-2, with D perhaps TRBD1 or TRBD2 (6 bases each). Trimming removed 7 bases from V and 3 bases from J, with 21 bases in between. The CDR3 is 17 amino acids. The germline gives CDR1 MDHEN, CDR2 SYDVKM. The CDR3 nucleotides are TGTGCCAGCAATAATATATACGGGGGCGCCGACACCGGGGAGCTGTTTTTT. It specifies CASNNIYGGADTGELFF. The whole variable domain, remainder taken from reference TRBV28 and TRBJ2-2, is DVKVTQSSRYLVKRTGEKVFLECVQDMDHENMFWYRQDPGLGLRLIYFSYDVKMKEKGDIPEGYSVSREKKERFSLILESASTNQTSMYLCASNNIYGGADTGELFFGEGSRLTVL.

This clonotype has ten or more counts. The V and J genes are TRBV28 and TRBJ1-3; no definite D call. This CDR3 is 16 amino acids long. V lost 3 bases to trimming and J lost 0 bases, with 12 bases between them. Germline V gives CDR1 MDHEN, CDR2 SYDVKM. This CDR3 is CASSFFGLSSGNTIYF. The CDR3 region has the DNA TGTGCCAGCAGTTTCTTTGGGTTGAGCTCTGGAAACACCATATATTTT.

The chain joins TRBV15 to TRBJ1-3; D is possibly TRBD1 (5 bases). Germline loops: CDR1 LNHNV, CDR2 YYDKDF (reference sequence). V lost 0 bases, J lost 2 bases, and 11 bases lay in between. This CDR3 is 16 amino acids long. The CDR3 spells CATSRDQGRAGNTIYF. The CDR3 DNA follows: TGTGCCACCAGCAGAGATCAGGGCAGGGCTGGAAACACCATATATTTT.

This clonotype has more than one count but fewer than ten. The chain has TRBV11-3 and TRBJ2-1; 11 bases match TRBD2. CDR3 size: 16 residues. With V trimmed by 3 bases and J by 3 bases, 4 bases remained unmatched. Germline V gene sequence: CDR1 SGHNT, CDR2 YENEEA. The CDR3, as DNA: TGTGCCAGCAGCTTGACCGGGACTAGCGGCTACAATGAGCAGTTCTTC. Residues: CASSLTGTSGYNEQFF.

This clonotype was seen many times. The V and J genes are TRBV5-1 and TRBJ2-5; D call uncertain. The germline V gene encodes CDR1 SGHRS and CDR2 YFSETQ. CDR3 size: 14 residues. V was clipped by 4 bases and J by 5 bases, with 15 bases between them. This CDR3 reads CASSRNPSEETQYF. DNA of the CDR3: TGCGCCAGCAGCCGGAACCCGTCGGAGGAGACCCAGTACTTC.

This clonotype was detected many times. V is TRBV6-1 and J is TRBJ2-1; 9 bases line up with TRBD2. Losses at the gene ends were 1 base for V and 7 bases for J; bases not matched to a gene: 5. There are 15 residues in the CDR3. From germline, CDR1 is MNHNS and CDR2 SASEGT. CDR3 loop: CASSEGGGAYNEQFF. The CDR3, as DNA: TGTGCCAGCAGTGAAGGCGGGGGGGCGTATAATGAGCAGTTCTTC.

J is TRBJ2-5 and V is TRBV6-2 or TRBV6-3, with D possibly being TRBD2 (5 bases). In germline, CDR1 is MNHEY, CDR2 SVGEGT. This CDR3 spans 12 amino acids. Deletions cut 6 bases from V and 2 bases from J, with 7 bases between. CDR3 in DNA: TGTGCCAGCAGAGCGGAACAAGAGACCCAGTACTTC. Translated, it gives CASRAEQETQYF.

This clonotype has more than one count but fewer than ten. The J gene is TRBJ2-5, the V gene TRBV5-4, with 9 bases lining up with TRBD1. Trimming at V came to 4 bases and at J to 5 bases, leaving 6 bases not matched to a gene. Germline values: CDR1 SGHNT, CDR2 YYREEE (reference sequence). The CDR3 covers 14 residues. The CDR3 here is CASSQQGATETQYF. Here the CDR3 DNA reads TGTGCCAGCAGCCAACAGGGGGCAACGGAGACCCAGTACTTC.

The CDR3 sequence: CASSSRGNEKLFF. In nucleotides, the CDR3 is TGTGCCAGCAGTTCCCGCGGTAATGAAAAACTGTTTTTT. The chain recombines TRBV27 with TRBJ1-4, with unresolved D. The V end lost 4 bases, the J end lost 4 bases, and 7 bases lay between the germline ends. This CDR3 spans 13 amino acids. The germline V gene encodes CDR1 MNHEY and CDR2 SMNVEV (reference sequence).

The J gene is TRBJ2-5, the V gene TRBV5-1; 8 positions match TRBD2. Germline V gene lookup returns CDR1 SGHRS and CDR2 YFSETQ. The CDR3 loop spans 16 amino acids. Trimming at V came to 4 bases and at J to 2 bases, leaving 10 bases not matched to a gene. The chain's CDR3 is CASSPGGGGRQETQYF. The DNA for the CDR3 is TGCGCCAGCAGCCCAGGAGGCGGGGGGCGGCAAGAGACCCAGTACTTC. The full variable domain, with the rest looked up from reference TRBV5-1 and TRBJ2-5, is KAGVTQTPRYLIKTRGQQVTLSCSPISGHRSVSWYQQTPGQGLQFLFEYFSETQRNKGNFPGRFSGRQFSNSRSEMNVSTLELGDSALYLCASSPGGGGRQETQYFGPGTRLLVL.

This chain connects TRBV11-2 to TRBJ2-3; tentatively, D is TRBD1 (5 bases). The CDR3 extends over 14 amino acids. Germline V gene data show CDR1 as SGHAT and CDR2 as FQNNGV. The ends were cut back, 5 bases at V and 3 bases at J, with 12 bases in the middle. The CDR3 is CASSATAITDTQYF. The CDR3, as DNA: TGTGCCAGCAGCGCGACAGCGATTACAGATACGCAGTATTTT.

V gene TRBV11-2 combines with J gene TRBJ2-3; TRBD2 agrees at 8 bases. CDR1 is SGHAT, CDR2 FQNNGV, per germline. The CDR3 has 19 amino acids. The V and J ends lost 1 base and 4 bases, in that order; junction bases with no gene match: 16. This CDR3 reads CASSLAPPTIAGRSDTQYF. Here the CDR3 DNA reads TGTGCCAGCAGCTTAGCTCCCCCAACTATAGCGGGGCGATCAGATACGCAGTATTTT.

This chain joins TRBV4-3 and TRBJ2-5; D is perhaps TRBD1 (6 bases). With 1 base removed from V and 3 bases from J, the gap between germline ends came to 15 bases. Germline V CDR1 and CDR2: LGHNA, YSLEER. The CDR3 contains 16 residues. In DNA, the CDR3 is TGCGCCAGCAGCCAAGCCTTCCGGACAGTGGAAGAGACCCAGTACTTC. Protein sequence: CASSQAFRTVEETQYF.

This clonotype was detected only a few times. This chain joins TRBV7-9 and TRBJ1-1; no reliable D call. V lost 1 base, J lost 1 base, and 10 bases lay in between. Germline-derived CDR1 and CDR2 are SEHNR and FQNEAQ (reference sequence). The CDR3 is 15 residues long. Written as DNA, the CDR3 is TGTGCCAGCAGCTTAGGGAGGGAAAGGAACACTGAAGCTTTCTTT. Amino acids: CASSLGRERNTEAFF.

This chain connects TRBV12-3 or TRBV12-4 to TRBJ1-1; possible D gene TRBD1, 6 bases. CDR3 size: 16 residues. Trimming removed 1 base at V and 0 bases at J, with 12 bases between. Written as DNA, the CDR3 is TGTGCCAGCAGTTTAGATATTGGGGGCTTGAACACTGAAGCTTTCTTT. This sequence encodes CASSLDIGGLNTEAFF.